This record covers a single T cell receptor (beta chain). This entry comes from a study of blood T cell repertoires in COVID-19. At the level of the study: COVID-19 samples, acute and convalescent, were from the United States, Italy and Spain.

Cohort 3 recovered donors had two negative PCRs, clearance, or symptom resolution. Profiled with immunoSEQ multiplex PCR; TCRdb holds only in-frame clones, not every one. The sample includes some 390,000 clones, around 92% of them seen just once. The CDR3 is 16 amino acids. Unmatched junction bases numbered 8, after V lost 3 bases and J lost 1 base. Germline V gene sequence: CDR1 PRHDT, CDR2 FYEKMQ (reference sequence). This receptor was taken from a woman in her 30s who had recovered from COVID-19. Sequencing was carried out using PBMCs or T cells enriched from blood (not recorded which). The chain employs TRBV13 and TRBJ1-2; 7 bases line up with TRBD1. The CDR3, as DNA: TGTGCCAGCAGCTTCTGGGACAGAACCGATAACTATGGCTACACCTTC. This codes for CASSFWDRTDNYGYTF. The variable domain in full, with the rest retrieved from reference TRBV13 and TRBJ1-2, is AAGVIQSPRHLIKEKRETATLKCYPIPRHDTVYWYQQGPGQDPQFLISFYEKMQSDKGSIPDRFSAQQFSDYHSELNMSSLELGDSALYFCASSFWDRTDNYGYTFGSGTRLTVV.